These 27 T cell receptor beta chains were sequenced from one sample in a study of blood T cells in healthy people across ages. The use of a sample-barcoded 5' primer and a J-beta primer mix characterized a second PCR of 7 to 11 cycles. TCRdb re-called the 5' RACE reads through MiXCR, storing one row per CDR3 protein. The sample records some 370,000 distinct CDR3 sequences, 45% to 60% being singletons. Source material: blood. The origin of the receptors is a man aged 60-69 years in good health.

J is TRBJ2-3 and V is TRBV27; D call uncertain. This CDR3 contains 14 residues. Trimming stripped 4 bases from V and 1 base from J, with 9 bases between. Per germline, CDR1 MNHEY and CDR2 SMNVEV (reference sequence). CDR3 in amino acids: CASSYKRGTDTQYF. CDR3 nucleotide sequence: TGTGCCAGCAGTTACAAAAGGGGCACAGATACGCAGTATTTT.

The chain is built from TRBV6-2 or TRBV6-3 and TRBJ2-7; 7 bases align to TRBD1. The V and J ends lost 5 bases and 3 bases, in that order; junction bases with no gene match: 10. CDR1 and CDR2 (germline): MNHEY, SVGEGT. This CDR3 has 15 residues. The DNA for the CDR3 is TGTGCCAGCAGTCAACAGGGGACCGAGGGCTACGAGCAGTACTTC. As protein: CASSQQGTEGYEQYF.

The rearrangement links TRBV20-1 to TRBJ2-5, with 8 positions matching TRBD2. CDR3 length: 15 amino acids. V dropped 1 base and J dropped 4; count of bases not matched to a gene: 8. Germline assignment: CDR1 DFQATT and CDR2 SNEGSKA (reference sequence). The CDR3 bases are TGCAGTGCTAGAGTTGGTGGGGCGGGGGGAGAGACCCAGTACTTC. Translating it yields CSARVGGAGGETQYF.

V is TRBV20-1 and J is TRBJ2-7; D assignment may be TRBD1 or TRBD2 (6 bases each). This CDR3 is 13 amino acids long. Per the germline V gene, CDR1 is DFQATT and CDR2 is SNEGSKA (reference sequence). Trimming removed 6 bases at V and 0 bases at J, with 12 bases between. The CDR3 DNA follows: TGCAGTGCCTGTAGGGGGGCCTCCTACGAGCAGTACTTC. It codes for CSACRGASYEQYF.

The gene calls are TRBV20-1 and TRBJ2-3; 9 bases map to TRBD2. V was clipped by 1 base and J by 4 bases; unmatched bases: 3. Per the germline V gene, CDR1 is DFQATT and CDR2 is SNEGSKA (reference sequence). CDR3 length: 14 residues. The DNA for the CDR3 is TGCAGTGCTAGAGGGACTAGCGCTTCAGATACGCAGTATTTT. Encoded protein: CSARGTSASDTQYF.

The genes are TRBV2 and TRBJ2-5; 8 bases line up with TRBD2. Germline CDR1 SNHLY, CDR2 FYNNEI. V dropped 3 bases and J dropped 4; count of bases not matched to a gene: 10. The CDR3 runs to 16 residues. The DNA for the CDR3 is TGTGCCAGCAGTGAGGTTGGGACGAGCGGGAGAGAGACCCAGTACTTC. Protein: CASSEVGTSGRETQYF. Drawing the rest from reference TRBV2 and TRBJ2-5, the complete variable domain is EPEVTQTPSHQVTQMGQEVILRCVPISNHLYFYWYRQILGQKVEFLVSFYNNEISEKSEIFDDQFSVERPDGSNFTLKIRSTKLEDSAMYFCASSEVGTSGRETQYFGPGTRLLVL.

The V and J genes are TRBV30 and TRBJ1-2; D gene uncertain. The V end was cut by 1 base, the J end by 1 base, with 10 bases between. This CDR3 comprises 14 residues. CDR1 is GTSNPN, CDR2 SVGIG, per germline (reference sequence). As DNA, the CDR3 is TGTGCCTGGAGTGGAAGGCCGGATAACTATGGCTACACCTTC. Amino acid sequence: CAWSGRPDNYGYTF.

The chain recombines TRBV7-3 with TRBJ2-7; a possible D gene is TRBD1 (6 bases). Trimming shortened V by 5 bases and J by 7 bases, and 18 bases separated the two germline ends. The germline gives CDR1 SGHTA, CDR2 FQGTGA. CDR3 size: 14 residues. The CDR3 bases are TGTGCCAGCAGCAAAGACAGGACCTCGGAAGAGCAGTACTTC. This encodes CASSKDRTSEEQYF.

This rearrangement joins TRBV5-1 to TRBJ1-1; tentatively, D is TRBD1 (6 bases). CDR1 SGHRS and CDR2 YFSETQ come from the germline V gene. This CDR3 is 14 amino acids long. V was shortened by 3 bases and J by 6 bases, with 15 bases between the two germline ends. The CDR3 region is CASSSRDTRAEAFF. The DNA of the CDR3 is TGCGCCAGCAGCTCCCGGGACACTCGGGCTGAAGCTTTCTTT.

About this clonotype: At one end the junction does not follow the germline gene, possibly because of a read error. The gene calls are TRBV3-1 and TRBJ2-1; perhaps TRBD2 as D (6 bases). The CDR3 has 17 residues. Germline V gives CDR1 LGHDT, CDR2 YNNKEL (reference sequence). The CDR3 coding sequence is TGTGCCAGCAACCATGTCACGGGAGCCATTTCCTATAATGAGCAGTTCTTC. Translated, it gives CASNHVTGAISYNEQFF.

This clonotype has only a few counts. V gene TRBV28 combines with J gene TRBJ2-1; the D is unclear. Per the germline V gene, CDR1 is MDHEN and CDR2 is SYDVKM. With 0 bases removed from V and 7 bases from J, the gap between germline ends came to 4 bases. The CDR3 consists of 12 residues. This CDR3 reads CASSLWENEQFF. DNA of the CDR3: TGTGCCAGCAGTTTATGGGAGAATGAGCAGTTCTTC.

The V and J genes are TRBV19 and TRBJ1-1; a weak D match, TRBD1 (6 bases). Looked up from germline, CDR1 is LNHDA and CDR2 is SQIVND (reference sequence). The ends were cut back, 5 bases at V and 2 bases at J, with 9 bases in the middle. This CDR3 region has 13 residues. The CDR3: CASSGTRNTEAFF. The CDR3 region has the DNA TGTGCCAGTAGTGGGACAAGAAACACTGAAGCTTTCTTT.

Only one count was recorded for this clonotype. This sequence joins TRBV12-3 or TRBV12-4 and TRBJ2-4, with D possibly being TRBD1 (6 bases). The better agreement between TRBJ2-5 and the DNA end casts doubt on the J call. CDR3 length: 16 amino acids. CDR3 loop: CASSHNSLARGETQYF. The CDR3 region has the DNA TGTGCCAGCAGCCATAACTCACTCGCCAGGGGAGAGACCCAGTACTTC.

The chain's CDR3 is CASSLIRDGRQETQYF. CDR3 coding DNA: TGTGCCAGCAGTCTCATCAGGGACGGACGACAAGAGACCCAGTACTTC. This chain joins TRBV6-2 or TRBV6-3 and TRBJ2-7; D may be TRBD1 or TRBD2 (5 bases each). Judging by the DNA end, TRBJ2-5 fits better; the J call may be wrong. Germline assignment: CDR1 MNHEY and CDR2 SVGEGT. CDR3 size: 16 residues.

The rearrangement uses TRBV20-1 and TRBJ2-3, with a possible D match to TRBD2 (5 bases). V was pared by 3 bases and J by 0 bases, with 13 bases between. The CDR3 extends over 15 amino acids. CDR1 is DFQATT, CDR2 SNEGSKA, per germline (reference sequence). In DNA, the CDR3 is TGCAGTGCTAGGTCTGCGTGGACTAGCACAGATACGCAGTATTTT. It codes for CSARSAWTSTDTQYF.

This clonotype appeared a single time. The CDR3 protein is CSAGRDEIGDTQYF. The CDR3, as DNA: TGCAGTGCGGGTAGGGACGAAATCGGGGATACGCAGTATTTT. The V and J genes are TRBV20-1 and TRBJ2-3; D assignment may be TRBD1 or TRBD2 (5 bases each). CDR3 length equals 14 residues. The V and J ends lost 6 bases and 6 bases respectively, with 19 bases between them. Germline V CDR1 and CDR2: DFQATT, SNEGSKA (reference sequence).

The chain links TRBV16 to TRBJ2-1; D remains unclear. With 0 bases removed from V and 4 bases from J, the gap between germline ends came to 13 bases. This CDR3 is 16 amino acids long. The germline V gene encodes CDR1 KGHSY and CDR2 FQNENV. The CDR3 loop is CASSQSRVGRYNEQFF. In nucleotides, the CDR3 is TGTGCCAGCAGCCAATCTCGGGTCGGAAGGTACAATGAGCAGTTCTTC.

This clonotype appeared a few times. The J gene is TRBJ2-1, the V gene TRBV7-2; 10 bases map to TRBD2. The CDR3 consists of 15 residues. Germline V gene sequence: CDR1 SGHTA, CDR2 FQGNSA. J gave up 7 bases and V 10 bases, and 13 bases lay outside the gene matches. The CDR3 loop is CATMISGRQSNEQFF. The CDR3 nucleotides read TGTGCCACCATGATTAGCGGGAGGCAATCTAATGAGCAGTTCTTC.

There are a few counts of this clonotype. The chain employs TRBV20-1 and TRBJ2-3, with 8 positions matching TRBD2. Germline V gene lookup returns CDR1 DFQATT and CDR2 SNEGSKA (reference sequence). The length of the CDR3 is 15 residues. V trimming: 4 bases; J trimming: 0 bases; junction bases outside the gene matches: 6. Here the CDR3 DNA reads TGCAGTGCTACCTCCCGGGGGGGAAGCACAGATACGCAGTATTTT. As protein: CSATSRGGSTDTQYF.

Of note for this clonotype: One junction end does not reproduce the germline sequence, and a read error may be involved. The chain joins TRBV11-2 to TRBJ2-5; D may correspond to TRBD1 or TRBD2 (5 bases each). Per the germline V gene, CDR1 is SGHAT and CDR2 is FQNNGV. This CDR3 region has 14 residues. CDR3 region: CTSSLGITGTERYF. The CDR3 region has the DNA TGTACCAGCAGCTTAGGGATTACCGGGACCGAGCGGTACTTC.

V and J are TRBV4-2 and TRBJ2-5; the match to TRBD1 covers 7 bases. The CDR3 runs to 16 residues. The V gene end was trimmed by 0 bases and the J gene end by 2 bases; junction bases not matched to a gene: 6. CDR1 and CDR2 (germline): LGHNA, YNFKEQ. The CDR3 loop is CASSQDGGQPQETQYF. CDR3 bases: TGTGCCAGCAGCCAAGATGGGGGACAGCCACAAGAGACCCAGTACTTC.

V usage is TRBV24-1 and J usage is TRBJ2-3; a possible D gene is TRBD2 (6 bases). Trimming cost V 3 bases and J 3 bases, with 15 bases left between them. Per the germline V gene, CDR1 is KGHDR and CDR2 is SFDVKD. The CDR3 is 16 amino acids. The chain's CDR3 is CATSDPGLTGTDTQYF. In DNA form, the CDR3 reads TGTGCCACCAGTGATCCAGGACTAACGGGAACAGATACGCAGTATTTT.

The chain carries TRBV3-1 and TRBJ1-6; D may be TRBD1 (6 bases). From germline, CDR1 is LGHDT and CDR2 YNNKEL (reference sequence). Trimming left V 6 bases short and J 8 bases short, with 14 bases between. This CDR3 has 14 residues. This chain's CDR3 is CASSYRESYSPLHF. In nucleotides, the CDR3 is TGTGCCAGCAGTTACAGGGAGTCATATTCACCCCTCCACTTT. The variable domain in full, with the rest retrieved from reference TRBV3-1 and TRBJ1-6, is DTAVSQTPKYLVTQMGNDKSIKCEQNLGHDTMYWYKQDSKKFLKIMFSYNNKELIINETVPNRFSPKSPDKAHLNLHINSLELGDSAVYFCASSYRESYSPLHFGNGTRLTVT.

This chain uses TRBV27 with TRBJ2-7; D assignment may be TRBD1 or TRBD2 (6 bases each). Trimming took 2 bases from V and 4 from J, leaving 15 bases between them. Germline CDR1 MNHEY, CDR2 SMNVEV (reference sequence). This CDR3 is built from 15 residues. In DNA, the CDR3 is TGTGCCAGCAGTTTACGGAGGGGGTCGGCGTACGAGCAGTACTTC. Its protein product is CASSLRRGSAYEQYF.

The chain recombines TRBV5-1 with TRBJ2-6; either TRBD1 or TRBD2 may fit D (5 bases each). With 4 bases removed from V and 4 bases from J, the gap between germline ends came to 18 bases. The CDR3 covers 17 residues. Germline CDR1 reads SGHRS; CDR2 reads YFSETQ. CDR3 bases: TGCGCCAGCAGCACCCTCCGGGACCCGTCGGGGGCCAACGTCCTGACTTTC. Its translation is CASSTLRDPSGANVLTF.

This chain links TRBV29-1 with TRBJ1-2; D gene unclear. Between the trimmed V and J ends, which lost 4 bases and 6 bases, there was a span of 6 bases. This CDR3 region has 10 residues. Germline CDR1 and CDR2: SQVTM and ANQGSEA. CDR3: CSVGEDGYTF. CDR3 bases: TGCAGCGTTGGCGAAGATGGCTACACCTTC.

In its sample, this clonotype was seen a few times. The rearrangement links TRBV21-1 to TRBJ2-2. TRBV21-1 is listed as a pseudogene. This CDR3 region has 13 residues. CDR3 region: CASSYLDTGELFF. Written as DNA, the CDR3 is TGTGCCAGCAGCTACCTAGACACCGGGGAGCTGTTTTTT.